The present T cell receptor (beta chain) was sequenced within a study of shared clonotypes between healthy human individuals. General study points: Generally, naive subsets (rather than memory subsets) showed larger estimated richness. The donor pool, a small one, limited the genetic and exposure-history diversity represented.

Produced via immunoSEQ multiplex PCR; TCRdb's table is partial and in-frame only. Of nearly 1 million clones listed, over 60% are singletons. Both subsets, CD45RA+ naive and CD45RA-negative memory, were split from the CD4+ cells. With respect to this clone: Its antigen is undetermined.

The CDR3 contains 15 residues. Germline CDR1 reads MNHNS; CDR2 reads SASEGT. V was pared by 5 bases and J by 3 bases, with 16 bases between. V usage is TRBV6-1 and J usage is TRBJ1-2; D is unresolved. The sequenced material came from memory CD4+ T cells sorted from blood. Regarding subset: CD45RA-negative fraction. This TCR came from a man aged 18 to 29 in good health. CDR3 sequence (DNA): TGTGCCAGCAGTCCCCGTAGGACGGACGACTATGGCTACACCTTC. It yields the protein CASSPRRTDDYGYTF.